This T cell receptor (beta chain) was sequenced during a study of PD-L1 blockade in urothelial cancer. Study-wide background: Blood drawn 3 weeks (second dose) and 6 weeks after treatment start was analyzed. Median T cell yield from blood was about 130,000.

Noted time point: pretreatment peripheral blood. This CDR3 region has 14 residues. Germline lookup yields CDR1 MNHNY and CDR2 SVGAGI (reference sequence). Trimming pared 0 bases from V and 6 bases from J, leaving 6 bases between. Assay: immunoSEQ multiplex PCR; the TCRdb copy retains only in-frame clones and omits some. Of 60,000 to 75,000 clones listed, around 88% are singletons. This TCR came from a man aged 60-69 years with urothelial cancer. The chain combines TRBV6-6 with TRBJ1-6; perhaps TRBD1 as D (5 bases). The sample in question was PBMCs, obtained around atezolizumab (anti-PD-L1) treatment. CDR3 DNA sequence: TGTGCCAGCAGTTACTCAGACAGTAATTCACCCCTCCACTTT. It translates to CASSYSDSNSPLHF.